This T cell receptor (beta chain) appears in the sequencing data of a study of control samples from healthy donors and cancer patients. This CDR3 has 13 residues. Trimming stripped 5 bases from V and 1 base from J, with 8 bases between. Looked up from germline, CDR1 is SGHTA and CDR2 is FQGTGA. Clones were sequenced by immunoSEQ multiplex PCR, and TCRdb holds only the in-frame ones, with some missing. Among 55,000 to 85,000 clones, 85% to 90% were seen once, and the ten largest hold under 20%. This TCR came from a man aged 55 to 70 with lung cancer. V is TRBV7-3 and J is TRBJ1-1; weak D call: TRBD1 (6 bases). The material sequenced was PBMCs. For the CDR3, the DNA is TGTGCCAGCAGCCGGGGACAGAACACTGAAGCTTTCTTT. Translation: CASSRGQNTEAFF.